This TCR beta chain appears in the sequencing data of a study of tumor and adjacent non-tumor tissue in lung cancer. Study-level information: Histology: about a dozen adenocarcinoma, a couple of squamous cell carcinoma, 1 small cell lung cancer.

Concerning this clonotype itself: The CDR3 does not close with the conserved phenylalanine or tryptophan, likely indicating a read error.

The CDR3 sequence is 15 residues long. Germline values: CDR1 SGHAT, CDR2 FQNNGV. TCRbeta libraries were built with three rounds of nested PCR, modified from ARM-PCR. TCRdb re-called the multiplex PCR reads with MiXCR, one entry per CDR3 protein. The sample consists of about 76,000 distinct CDR3 sequences, about 82% of them appearing once. No cell sorting was done before RNA was extracted from the tissue. More than 3 cm separated this lung sample from the edge of the tumor. Chemotherapy-naive patients with new lung cancer underwent thoracic surgery in China, August–November 2014. This chain joins TRBV11-2 and TRBJ1-1; D may be TRBD1 (6 bases). Sequencing was done on a sample of distant non-tumor lung tissue. This TCR was sampled from a man between 60 and 70 years old with non-small cell lung cancer. CDR3 amino acids: CASSLLSRGDTEAFY. The CDR3 nucleotides are TGTGCCAGCAGCTTATTATCCCGGGGGGACACCGAAGCTTTCTAT.